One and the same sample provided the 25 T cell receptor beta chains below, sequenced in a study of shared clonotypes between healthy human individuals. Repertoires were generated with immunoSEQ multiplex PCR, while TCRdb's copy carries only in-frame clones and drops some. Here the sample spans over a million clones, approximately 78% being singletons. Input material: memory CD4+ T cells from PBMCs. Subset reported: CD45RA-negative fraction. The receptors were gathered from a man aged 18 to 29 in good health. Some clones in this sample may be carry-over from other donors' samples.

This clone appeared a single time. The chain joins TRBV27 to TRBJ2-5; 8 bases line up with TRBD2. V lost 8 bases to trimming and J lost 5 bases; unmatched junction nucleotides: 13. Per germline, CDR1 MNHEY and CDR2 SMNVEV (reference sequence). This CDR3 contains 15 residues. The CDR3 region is CASGTLAGRRETQYF. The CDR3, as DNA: TGTGCCAGCGGCACCTTAGCGGGAAGGCGGGAGACCCAGTACTTC.

The CDR3 DNA is TGTGCCAGTAGTATCTCCCAGGGCCGGGAAAAACTGTTTTTT. Amino acids: CASSISQGREKLFF. This rearrangement joins TRBV19 to TRBJ1-4; a possible D gene is TRBD1 (5 bases). CDR1 LNHDA and CDR2 SQIVND come from the germline V gene (reference sequence). The CDR3 contains 14 residues. Trimming took 3 bases from V and 8 from J, leaving 13 bases between them. The variable domain in full, with the rest retrieved from reference TRBV19 and TRBJ1-4, is DGGITQSPKYLFRKEGQNVTLSCEQNLNHDAMYWYRQDPGQGLRLIYYSQIVNDFQKGDIAEGYSVSREKKESFPLTVTSAQKNPTAFYLCASSISQGREKLFFGSGTQLSVL.

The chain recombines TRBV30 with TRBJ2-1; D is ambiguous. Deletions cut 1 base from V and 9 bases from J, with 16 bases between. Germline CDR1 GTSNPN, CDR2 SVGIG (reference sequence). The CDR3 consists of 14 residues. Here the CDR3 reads CAWSGAVGLSEQFF. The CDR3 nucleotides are TGTGCCTGGAGTGGGGCGGTTGGGTTGAGTGAGCAGTTCTTC.

CDR3 bases: TGTGCCAGTCAAACCTCGCCAGGGATGAATCAGCCCCAGCATTTT. Its translation is CASQTSPGMNQPQHF. The rearrangement joins TRBV19 to TRBJ1-5, with TRBD1 as a possible D gene (5 bases). Germline V gene data show CDR1 as LNHDA and CDR2 as SQIVND (reference sequence). CDR3 length equals 15 residues. V was cut by 8 bases and J by 4 bases, with 18 bases left in between.

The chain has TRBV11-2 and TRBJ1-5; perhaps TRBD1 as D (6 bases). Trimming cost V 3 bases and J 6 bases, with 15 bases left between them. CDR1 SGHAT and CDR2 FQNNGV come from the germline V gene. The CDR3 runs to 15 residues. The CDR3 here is CASSLGIGRGQPQHF. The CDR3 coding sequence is TGTGCCAGCAGCTTGGGGATCGGCAGGGGTCAGCCCCAGCATTTT.

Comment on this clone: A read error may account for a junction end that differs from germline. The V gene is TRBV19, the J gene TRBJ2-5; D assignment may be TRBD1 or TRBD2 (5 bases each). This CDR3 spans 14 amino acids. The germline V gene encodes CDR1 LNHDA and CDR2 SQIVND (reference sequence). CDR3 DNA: TGTGCCACTAGTACCCCGGGGCGGAGAGAGACCCAGTACTTC. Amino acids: CATSTPGRRETQYF.

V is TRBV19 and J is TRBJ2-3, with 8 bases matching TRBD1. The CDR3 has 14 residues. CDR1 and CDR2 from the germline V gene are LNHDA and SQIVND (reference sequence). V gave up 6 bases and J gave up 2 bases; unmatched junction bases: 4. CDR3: CASRPGQDTDTQYF. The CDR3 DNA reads TGTGCCAGTAGACCGGGACAGGACACAGATACGCAGTATTTT.

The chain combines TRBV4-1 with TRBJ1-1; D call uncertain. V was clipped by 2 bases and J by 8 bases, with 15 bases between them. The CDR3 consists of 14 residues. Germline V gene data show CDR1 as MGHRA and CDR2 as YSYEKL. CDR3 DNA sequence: TGCGCCAGCAGCCAAAACGGACCGGGAGGGGAAGCTTTCTTT. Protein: CASSQNGPGGEAFF.

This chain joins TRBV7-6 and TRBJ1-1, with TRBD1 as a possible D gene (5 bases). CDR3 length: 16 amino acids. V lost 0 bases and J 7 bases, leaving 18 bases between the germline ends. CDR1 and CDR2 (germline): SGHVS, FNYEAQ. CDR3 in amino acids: CASSLAPTGTKGEAFF. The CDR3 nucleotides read TGTGCCAGCAGCTTAGCCCCAACCGGGACTAAGGGTGAAGCTTTCTTT.

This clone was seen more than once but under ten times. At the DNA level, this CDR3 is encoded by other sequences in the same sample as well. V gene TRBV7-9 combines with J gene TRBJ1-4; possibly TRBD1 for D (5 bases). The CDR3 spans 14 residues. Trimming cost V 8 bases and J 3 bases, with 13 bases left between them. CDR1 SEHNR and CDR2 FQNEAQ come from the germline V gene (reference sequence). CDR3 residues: CASSSGRANEKLFF. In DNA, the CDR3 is TGTGCCAGCTCCTCAGGGAGGGCTAATGAAAAACTGTTTTTT. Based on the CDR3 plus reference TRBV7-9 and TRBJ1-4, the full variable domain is DTGVSQNPRHKITKRGQNVTFRCDPISEHNRLYWYRQTLGQGPEFLTYFQNEAQLEKSRLLSDRFSAERPKGSFSTLEIQRTEQGDSAMYLCASSSGRANEKLFFGSGTQLSVL.

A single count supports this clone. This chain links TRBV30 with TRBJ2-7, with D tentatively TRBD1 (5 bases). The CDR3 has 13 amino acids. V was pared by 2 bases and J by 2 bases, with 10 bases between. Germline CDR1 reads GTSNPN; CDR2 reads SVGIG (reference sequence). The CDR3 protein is CAWSKTVPYEQYF. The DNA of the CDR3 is TGTGCCTGGAGTAAGACAGTACCCTACGAGCAGTACTTC.

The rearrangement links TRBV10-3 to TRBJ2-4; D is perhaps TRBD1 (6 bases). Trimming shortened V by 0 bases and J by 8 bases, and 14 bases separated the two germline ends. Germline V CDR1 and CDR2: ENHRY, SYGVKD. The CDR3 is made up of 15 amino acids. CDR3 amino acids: CAISESGEGGDIQYF. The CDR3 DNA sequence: TGTGCCATCAGTGAGTCGGGGGAAGGGGGTGACATTCAGTACTTC.

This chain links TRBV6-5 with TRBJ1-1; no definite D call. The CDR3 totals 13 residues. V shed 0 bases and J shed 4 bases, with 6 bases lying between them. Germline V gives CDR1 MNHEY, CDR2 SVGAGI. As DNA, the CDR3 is TGTGCCAGCAGTTACTCGAGGGTCACTGAAGCTTTCTTT. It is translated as CASSYSRVTEAFF.

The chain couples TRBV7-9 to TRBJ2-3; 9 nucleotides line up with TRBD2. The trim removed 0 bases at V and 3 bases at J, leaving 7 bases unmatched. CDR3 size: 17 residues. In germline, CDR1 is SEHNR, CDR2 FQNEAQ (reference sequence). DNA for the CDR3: TGTGCCAGCAGCTTAGCGCCCGGACTAGCGAAGACAGATACGCAGTATTTT. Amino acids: CASSLAPGLAKTDTQYF.

CDR3: CASSLGPEQFF. DNA of the CDR3: TGCGCCAGCAGCTTGGGTCCTGAGCAGTTCTTC. This sequence joins TRBV5-1 and TRBJ2-1; D is undetermined. The V end lost 0 bases, the J end lost 9 bases, and 4 bases lay between the germline ends. CDR3 length: 11 amino acids. Per germline, CDR1 SGHRS and CDR2 YFSETQ.

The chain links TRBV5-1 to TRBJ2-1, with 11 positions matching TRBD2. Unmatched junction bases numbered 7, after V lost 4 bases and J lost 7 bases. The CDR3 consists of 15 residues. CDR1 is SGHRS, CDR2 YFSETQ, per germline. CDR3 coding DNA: TGCGCCAGCAGCCCAACTAGCGGGAGTAAGAATGAGCAGTTCTTC. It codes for CASSPTSGSKNEQFF. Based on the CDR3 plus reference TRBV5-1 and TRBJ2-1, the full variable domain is KAGVTQTPRYLIKTRGQQVTLSCSPISGHRSVSWYQQTPGQGLQFLFEYFSETQRNKGNFPGRFSGRQFSNSRSEMNVSTLELGDSALYLCASSPTSGSKNEQFFGPGTRLTVL.

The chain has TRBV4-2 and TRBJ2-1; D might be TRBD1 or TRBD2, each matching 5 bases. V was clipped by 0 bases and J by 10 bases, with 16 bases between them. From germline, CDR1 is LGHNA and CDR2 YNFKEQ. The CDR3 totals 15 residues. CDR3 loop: CASSQERGIRGEQFF. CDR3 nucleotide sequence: TGTGCCAGCAGCCAAGAGCGAGGGATCCGGGGCGAGCAGTTCTTC.

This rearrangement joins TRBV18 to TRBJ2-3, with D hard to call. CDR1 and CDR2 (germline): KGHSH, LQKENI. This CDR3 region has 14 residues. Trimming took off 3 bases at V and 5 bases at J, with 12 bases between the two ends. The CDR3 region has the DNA TGTGCCAGCTCACCTTACGACGGGTTAGATACGCAGTATTTT. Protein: CASSPYDGLDTQYF.

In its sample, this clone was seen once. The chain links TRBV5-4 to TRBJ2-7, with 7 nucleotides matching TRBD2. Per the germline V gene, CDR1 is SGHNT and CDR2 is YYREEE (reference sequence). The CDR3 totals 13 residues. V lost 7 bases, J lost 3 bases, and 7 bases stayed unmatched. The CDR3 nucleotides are TGTGCCAGCTCCAGGGAGGGTTACTACGAGCAGTACTTC. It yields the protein CASSREGYYEQYF.

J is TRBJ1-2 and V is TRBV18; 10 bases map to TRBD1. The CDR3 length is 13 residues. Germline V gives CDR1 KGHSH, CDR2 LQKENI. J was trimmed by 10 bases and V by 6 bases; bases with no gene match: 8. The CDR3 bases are TGTGCCAGCTCTCCCGGGACAGGGGACGCCTACACCTTC. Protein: CASSPGTGDAYTF.

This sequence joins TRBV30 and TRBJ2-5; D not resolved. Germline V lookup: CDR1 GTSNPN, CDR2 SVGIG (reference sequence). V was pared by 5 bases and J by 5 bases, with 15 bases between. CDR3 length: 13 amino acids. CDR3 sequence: CAWAIGSAETQYF. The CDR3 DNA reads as TGTGCCTGGGCAATCGGGTCCGCTGAGACCCAGTACTTC.

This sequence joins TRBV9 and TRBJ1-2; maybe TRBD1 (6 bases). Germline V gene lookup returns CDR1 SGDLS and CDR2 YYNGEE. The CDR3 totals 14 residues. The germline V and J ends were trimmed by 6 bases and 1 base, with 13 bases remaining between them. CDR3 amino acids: CASTKQGINYGYTF. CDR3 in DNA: TGTGCCAGCACCAAACAGGGAATTAACTATGGCTACACCTTC.

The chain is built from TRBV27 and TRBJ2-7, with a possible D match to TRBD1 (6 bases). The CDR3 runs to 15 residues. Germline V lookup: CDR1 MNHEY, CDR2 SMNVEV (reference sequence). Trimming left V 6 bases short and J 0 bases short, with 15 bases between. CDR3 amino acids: CASRKGGIGSYEQYF. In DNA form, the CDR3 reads TGTGCCAGCAGAAAAGGGGGAATAGGCTCCTACGAGCAGTACTTC.

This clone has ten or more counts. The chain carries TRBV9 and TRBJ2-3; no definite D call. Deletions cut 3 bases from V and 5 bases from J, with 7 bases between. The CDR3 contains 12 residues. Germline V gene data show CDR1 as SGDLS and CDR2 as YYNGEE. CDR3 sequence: CASSADEDTQYF. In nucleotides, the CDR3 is TGTGCCAGCAGCGCCGACGAAGATACGCAGTATTTT.

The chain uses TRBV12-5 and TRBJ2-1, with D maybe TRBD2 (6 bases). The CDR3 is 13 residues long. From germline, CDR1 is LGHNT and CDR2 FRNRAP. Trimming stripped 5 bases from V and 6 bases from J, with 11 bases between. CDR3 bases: TGTGCTAGTGGTGCGTCCGGGGGCAATGAGCAGTTCTTC. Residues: CASGASGGNEQFF.